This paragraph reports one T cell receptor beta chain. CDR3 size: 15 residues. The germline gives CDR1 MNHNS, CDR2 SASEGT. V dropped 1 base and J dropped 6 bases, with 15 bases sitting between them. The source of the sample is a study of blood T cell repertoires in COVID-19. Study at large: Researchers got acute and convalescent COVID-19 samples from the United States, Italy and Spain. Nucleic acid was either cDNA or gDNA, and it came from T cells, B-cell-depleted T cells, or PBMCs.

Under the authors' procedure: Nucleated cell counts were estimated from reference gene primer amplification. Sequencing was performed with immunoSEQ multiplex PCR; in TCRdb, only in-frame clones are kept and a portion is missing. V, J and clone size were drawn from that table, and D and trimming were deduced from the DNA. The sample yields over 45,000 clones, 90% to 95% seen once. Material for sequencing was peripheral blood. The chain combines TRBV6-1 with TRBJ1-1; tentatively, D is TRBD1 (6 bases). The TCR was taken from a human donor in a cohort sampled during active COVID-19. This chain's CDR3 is CASSEGSTGSAEAFF. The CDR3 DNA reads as TGTGCCAGCAGTGAAGGATCGACAGGCTCTGCTGAAGCTTTCTTT.